The 30 T cell receptor beta chains reported below all come from one sample, sequenced in a study of T cell changes during pregnancy in multiple sclerosis. Repertoires were generated with immunoSEQ multiplex PCR, while TCRdb's copy carries only in-frame clones and drops some. There are roughly 35,000 clones in the sample; approximately 87% occur only once, and about 4.3% lies in the top ten. The sample was CD8+ T cells from peripheral blood mononuclear cells, taken after pregnancy. These receptors came from a female donor with multiple sclerosis, enrolled in a pregnancy study.

The CDR3 loop is CASSLSGQGRLFF. The CDR3 bases are TGTGCCAGCAGCTTATCCGGACAAGGTAGACTGTTTTTT. The J gene is TRBJ1-4, the V gene TRBV7-9; D is possibly TRBD1 (5 bases). V lost 2 bases and J 13 bases, leaving 14 bases between the germline ends. This CDR3 comprises 13 residues. Germline CDR1 reads SEHNR; CDR2 reads FQNEAQ (reference sequence).

This chain links TRBV9 with TRBJ1-3; 12 bases line up with TRBD1. The junction had 6 bases not matched to a gene; V was cut back by 3 bases and J by 8 bases. Germline-derived CDR1 and CDR2 are SGDLS and YYNGEE. The CDR3 spans 15 residues. The CDR3 protein is CASSGSGQGADTIYF. The CDR3 bases are TGTGCCAGCAGCGGATCGGGACAGGGGGCTGACACCATATATTTT.

CDR3 DNA: TGTGCCTGGAAAGCGGGGGGTTGGGAGACCCAGTACTTC. Translated, it gives CAWKAGGWETQYF. V gene TRBV30 combines with J gene TRBJ2-5, with TRBD2 identical over 9 bases. CDR3 length: 13 residues. The V segment lost 4 bases and the J segment 5 bases; nucleotides outside the gene matches: 5. Germline CDR1 is GTSNPN and CDR2 is SVGIG (reference sequence). Variable domain in full (rest from reference TRBV30 and TRBJ2-5): SQTIHQWPATLVQPVGSPLSLECTVEGTSNPNLYWYRQAAGRGLQLLFYSVGIGQISSEVPQNLSASRPQDRQFILSSKKLLLSDSGFYLCAWKAGGWETQYFGPGTRLLVL.

CDR3 amino acids: CASSTMTGHTYEQYF. Written as DNA, the CDR3 is TGTGCCAGCAGTACCATGACAGGTCATACCTACGAGCAGTACTTC. V and J are TRBV6-1 and TRBJ2-7; a weak D match, TRBD1 (6 bases). CDR3 size: 15 residues. V dropped 5 bases and J dropped 2 bases, with 16 bases sitting between them. Germline V CDR1 and CDR2: MNHNS, SASEGT.

This clone was counted once. V gene TRBV13 combines with J gene TRBJ1-5, with TRBD1 identical over 7 bases. From germline, CDR1 is PRHDT and CDR2 FYEKMQ (reference sequence). Losses at the gene ends were 0 bases for V and 4 bases for J; bases not matched to a gene: 3. This CDR3 has 15 residues. The CDR3 is CASSLGRGRNQPQHF. CDR3 nucleotides: TGTGCCAGCAGCTTAGGGAGGGGGCGGAATCAGCCCCAGCATTTT.

The chain joins TRBV27 to TRBJ1-2, with D unresolved. The CDR3 is 13 residues long. Germline lookup yields CDR1 MNHEY and CDR2 SMNVEV (reference sequence). V was cut by 2 bases and J by 4 bases, with 8 bases left in between. Written as DNA, the CDR3 is TGTGCCAGCAGTTTAGGAGTGCGCTATGGCTACACCTTC. It translates to CASSLGVRYGYTF.

This sequence joins TRBV15 and TRBJ1-1; D remains ambiguous. V shed 0 bases and J shed 4 bases, with 12 bases lying between them. The germline gives CDR1 LNHNV, CDR2 YYDKDF (reference sequence). This CDR3 has 15 amino acids. CDR3 in amino acids: CATSRDRRHSTEAFF. The CDR3 DNA sequence: TGTGCCACCAGCAGAGATCGCAGACATTCCACTGAAGCTTTCTTT.

V usage is TRBV29-1 and J usage is TRBJ1-1, with 9 positions matching TRBD1. V lost 6 bases and J lost 8; bases outside the gene matches: 1. CDR3 length: 10 amino acids. Germline CDR1 and CDR2: SQVTM and ANQGSEA. CDR3 in amino acids: CSVGTGEAFF. As DNA, the CDR3 is TGCAGCGTAGGGACAGGGGAAGCTTTCTTT.

This chain joins TRBV25-1 and TRBJ2-2; D perhaps matches TRBD2 (5 bases). The V gene lost 8 bases and the J gene lost 8 bases, with 6 bases spanning the gap. Germline values: CDR1 MGHDK, CDR2 SYGVNS. The CDR3 loop spans 10 amino acids. The CDR3 coding sequence is TGTGCCAGCTCGGGGGGGGAGCTGTTTTTT. It is translated as CASSGGELFF.

The gene calls are TRBV5-6 and TRBJ2-3, with 10 bases that match TRBD2. Germline assignment: CDR1 SGHDT and CDR2 YYEEEE. The J segment lost 1 base and the V segment lost 3 bases, leaving 5 bases of the junction unmatched. The length of the CDR3 is 16 residues. In nucleotides, the CDR3 is TGTGCCAGCAGCTGGGCCACTAGCGGGGGCACAGATACGCAGTATTTT. It yields the protein CASSWATSGGTDTQYF.

This clone was detected only once. This chain links TRBV7-7 with TRBJ2-3, with 8 bases that match TRBD2. Germline V CDR1 and CDR2: SSHAT, FNYEAQ (reference sequence). The CDR3 contains 15 residues. The ends lost 5 bases at V and 6 bases at J; junction bases unmatched: 10. Here the CDR3 DNA reads TGTGCCAGCAGCACCGGAGGGACTAGGACCGATACGCAGTATTTT. It translates to CASSTGGTRTDTQYF.

This chain connects TRBV7-6 to TRBJ2-1, with TRBD1 matching over 12 bases. The CDR3 loop spans 18 amino acids. From germline, CDR1 is SGHVS and CDR2 FNYEAQ. V lost 3 bases to trimming and J lost 7 bases; unmatched junction nucleotides: 13. In nucleotides, the CDR3 is TGTGCCAGCAGCTTGGCGATCCCGGGACAGGGGGCGCGAAATGAGCAGTTCTTC. As protein: CASSLAIPGQGARNEQFF.

V is TRBV7-9 and J is TRBJ1-2; 9 bases fit TRBD1. This CDR3 contains 17 residues. V dropped 5 bases and J dropped 6; count of bases not matched to a gene: 16. Germline CDR1 reads SEHNR; CDR2 reads FQNEAQ (reference sequence). The CDR3 bases are TGTGCCAGCAGCCCCTTATTCCGGGACAGGGACTCGCATGGCTACACCTTC. The encoded protein is CASSPLFRDRDSHGYTF.

The rearrangement links TRBV19 to TRBJ2-7; 9 nucleotides line up with TRBD1. The CDR3 sequence is 19 residues long. Per germline, CDR1 LNHDA and CDR2 SQIVND (reference sequence). The junction had 19 bases not matched to a gene; V was cut back by 2 bases and J by 5 bases. This CDR3 reads CASSILPPGQGRGGNEQYF. In DNA, the CDR3 is TGTGCCAGTAGTATACTACCTCCGGGACAGGGAAGGGGAGGGAACGAGCAGTACTTC. Full variable domain (missing parts from reference TRBV19 and TRBJ2-7): DGGITQSPKYLFRKEGQNVTLSCEQNLNHDAMYWYRQDPGQGLRLIYYSQIVNDFQKGDIAEGYSVSREKKESFPLTVTSAQKNPTAFYLCASSILPPGQGRGGNEQYFGPGTRLTVT.

The V and J genes are TRBV19 and TRBJ1-4; TRBD1 might be the D (5 bases). Trimming removed 10 bases from V and 0 bases from J, with 15 bases in between. Germline values: CDR1 LNHDA, CDR2 SQIVND (reference sequence). CDR3 length equals 15 residues. For the CDR3, the DNA is TGTGCCACCCTTGGGTGGGGCGCAACTAATGAAAAACTGTTTTTT. Translation: CATLGWGATNEKLFF.

This chain uses TRBV13 with TRBJ2-7; perhaps TRBD2 as D (6 bases). Deletions cut 5 bases from V and 3 bases from J, with 8 bases between. CDR3 length equals 12 residues. In germline, CDR1 is PRHDT, CDR2 FYEKMQ (reference sequence). Written as DNA, the CDR3 is TGTGCCAGCAGCCGGGGGAGCTACGAGCAGTACTTC. This sequence encodes CASSRGSYEQYF.

The chain has TRBV7-9 and TRBJ1-1; 7 positions agree with TRBD1. V dropped 5 bases and J dropped 7; count of bases not matched to a gene: 13. The CDR3 runs 15 residues. Germline lookup yields CDR1 SEHNR and CDR2 FQNEAQ (reference sequence). CDR3 DNA sequence: TGTGCCAGCAGCGTAGAGGACAGGTGGTTCGGTGAAGCTTTCTTT. This sequence encodes CASSVEDRWFGEAFF.

CDR3 in DNA: TGTGCCAGTAGTCCGGGACAGCTCGGTCCTTACGAGCAGTACTTC. Its translation is CASSPGQLGPYEQYF. This chain joins TRBV19 and TRBJ2-7, with TRBD1 identical over 7 bases. V shed 5 bases and J 4 bases; nucleotides not matched to a gene: 11. Germline V gene sequence: CDR1 LNHDA, CDR2 SQIVND (reference sequence). This CDR3 spans 15 amino acids. The whole variable domain, remainder taken from reference TRBV19 and TRBJ2-7, is DGGITQSPKYLFRKEGQNVTLSCEQNLNHDAMYWYRQDPGQGLRLIYYSQIVNDFQKGDIAEGYSVSREKKESFPLTVTSAQKNPTAFYLCASSPGQLGPYEQYFGPGTRLTVT.

This clone came up many times. In the same sample, other DNA sequences code for this CDR3. V gene TRBV6-4 combines with J gene TRBJ2-3; 8 bases agree with TRBD2. V shed 0 bases, J shed 1 base, and the junction held 0 bases outside the gene matches. Germline CDR1 is MRHNA and CDR2 is SNTAGT. The CDR3 has 15 amino acids. CDR3 nucleotides: TGTGCCAGCAGTGACTCTAGCGGGGGCACAGATACGCAGTATTTT. Protein: CASSDSSGGTDTQYF.

The count of this clone is one. The genes are TRBV6-4 and TRBJ2-5, with D tentatively TRBD2 (5 bases). The CDR3 is made up of 15 amino acids. V lost 2 bases and J lost 1, with 11 bases in between. Germline V gene sequence: CDR1 MRHNA, CDR2 SNTAGT. The CDR3 sequence: CASSDEGDIQETQYF. The CDR3 nucleotides read TGTGCCAGCAGTGACGAGGGAGACATCCAAGAGACCCAGTACTTC.

The rearrangement joins TRBV7-9 to TRBJ1-5, with D perhaps matching TRBD1 (6 bases). Germline assignment: CDR1 SEHNR and CDR2 FQNEAQ (reference sequence). There are 15 residues in the CDR3. Trimming took 5 bases from V and 4 from J, leaving 15 bases between them. The chain's CDR3 is CASSHTDSQNQPQHF. DNA for the CDR3: TGTGCCAGCAGCCACACGGACAGTCAAAATCAGCCCCAGCATTTT.

V gene TRBV27 combines with J gene TRBJ2-4, with TRBD2 matching over 11 bases. This CDR3 region has 15 residues. CDR1 MNHEY and CDR2 SMNVEV come from the germline V gene (reference sequence). V lost 5 bases to trimming and J lost 4 bases; unmatched junction nucleotides: 4. The CDR3 coding sequence is TGTGCCAGCAGTCAAGGGACTAGCGGAAAAAACATTCAGTACTTC. The encoded protein is CASSQGTSGKNIQYF.

The J gene is TRBJ1-1, the V gene TRBV5-6; 10 bases are shared with TRBD1. The germline V gene has CDR1 SGHDT and CDR2 YYEEEE. The CDR3 loop spans 15 amino acids. Trimming removed 6 bases from V and 6 bases from J; junction bases left unmatched: 11. The DNA for the CDR3 is TGTGCCAGCAACCCCGGGGACAGGGGTCCGGCTGAAGCTTTCTTT. Its translation is CASNPGDRGPAEAFF.

J is TRBJ2-7 and V is TRBV5-6; the match to TRBD1 covers 7 bases. This CDR3 comprises 14 residues. Germline V lookup: CDR1 SGHDT, CDR2 YYEEEE. V lost 0 bases to trimming and J lost 0 bases; unmatched junction nucleotides: 0. The CDR3 loop is CASSLDRGSYEQYF. The CDR3 nucleotides are TGTGCCAGCAGCTTGGACAGGGGCTCCTACGAGCAGTACTTC.

The CDR3 nucleotides read TGCGCCTGTCACGACCGACAGGGGGGGAACACCGGGGAGCTGTTTTTT. Its translation: CACHDRQGGNTGELFF. The J gene is TRBJ2-2, the V gene TRBV5-1, with 9 nucleotides matching TRBD1. V shed 10 bases and J 1 base; nucleotides not matched to a gene: 11. This CDR3 contains 16 residues. CDR1 and CDR2 (germline): SGHRS, YFSETQ.

The chain combines TRBV4-3 with TRBJ2-2; 8 bases fit TRBD2. J gave up 7 bases and V 0 bases, and 10 bases lay outside the gene matches. Germline V CDR1 and CDR2: LGHNA, YSLEER. The CDR3 consists of 17 residues. The DNA of the CDR3 is TGCGCCAGCAGCCAAGATAATGTGCTAGCGGGTGGCGGGGAGCTGTTTTTT. Protein sequence: CASSQDNVLAGGGELFF.

The rearrangement joins TRBV5-6 to TRBJ1-2, with a weak D call TRBD1 (5 bases). Trimming removed 0 bases from V and 6 bases from J, with 9 bases in between. Germline loops: CDR1 SGHDT, CDR2 YYEEEE. The CDR3 runs 13 residues. The CDR3 coding sequence is TGTGCCAGCAGCTTGGGGGGCAGTGATGGCTACACCTTC. Translating gives CASSLGGSDGYTF.

This clone was observed a single time. The gene calls are TRBV7-9 and TRBJ2-7; a weak D match, TRBD2 (6 bases). Germline-derived CDR1 and CDR2 are SEHNR and FQNEAQ (reference sequence). Trimming removed 2 bases from V and 1 base from J, with 9 bases in between. This CDR3 has 14 residues. For the CDR3, the DNA is TGTGCCAGCAGCTTACGGGGGACGTCCTACGAGCAGTACTTC. It translates to CASSLRGTSYEQYF.

V usage is TRBV7-3 and J usage is TRBJ1-1; maybe TRBD1 (5 bases). Germline values: CDR1 SGHTA, CDR2 FQGTGA. Trimming left V 7 bases short and J 0 bases short, with 15 bases between. CDR3 length equals 15 residues. CDR3 bases: TGTGCCAGCACCCGAGACAGTCCCTTGAACACTGAAGCTTTCTTT. Protein sequence: CASTRDSPLNTEAFF.

The CDR3 DNA reads TGTGCCAGCGAGGGCGCGAACACTGAAGCTTTCTTT. The encoded protein is CASEGANTEAFF. The rearrangement joins TRBV9 to TRBJ1-1, with D hard to call. This CDR3 contains 12 residues. Germline CDR1 is SGDLS and CDR2 is YYNGEE. Trimming took 7 bases from V and 1 from J, leaving 8 bases between them.